This entry is about one TCR beta chain. This clonotype appeared a few times. The clone's antigen remains unknown. No much larger clone exists at a distance of one base, and base qualities are not known. Via the germline V gene (reference sequence), CDR1 is DFQATT and CDR2 SNEGSKA. For this chain, trimming is 3 bases at the V end and 3 bases at the J end, and the number of junction bases without a gene match is 7. From its cysteine to its phenylalanine, the CDR3 spans 14 amino acids. CDR3 DNA is the only sequence kept; it has 42 bases, read in frame from the first base. This entry belongs to a study of immune aging and cytomegalovirus after organ transplant (dated by TCRdb to the early 2020s). Background for the entire study: All transplant recipients received three-drug immunosuppression with prednisone, tacrolimus, and mycophenolate. The full study reports these points: Post-transplant increases in aged-phenotype cells were observed regardless of clone size, following viremia and occurring earlier in large clones (days 200-264) than in small clones. TEMRA cells made up a larger share of large clones, and the seven largest clones (1904 cells) gained aged and TEMRA cells while losing TCM cells. Because CD57 was not measured in the sequencing data, a conservative gene-based aging definition was used instead.

The time point tag for this specimen amounts to: five sample-tagged time points from pre-transplant (day -1) to day 368 post-transplant, pooled. Thawed PBMC were stimulated for about 11 hours with a CMV IE-1 overlapping peptide library without transport inhibitors. After thawing, cells were rested overnight and were then stimulated in R10 medium with CD28/CD49d costimulation. The IE-1 peptide library was made up of 15-amino-acid peptides with 11-amino-acid overlaps. Each time point was barcoded using BD Single-Cell Multiplexing Kit Sample Tags, after which the barcoded samples were pooled and stained with oligo-conjugated anti-CD45RA plus sorting antibodies. A BD FACSAria III was used to sort CMV-responsive CD8+CD137+ and CD4+CD154+ T cells at 4-way purity. Blood samples were drawn into EDTA vacutainers and processed by Ficoll gradient within 1-24 hours. The method behind the library was single-cell sequencing. Sequenced using an Illumina NovaSeq 6000. For cell capture and library preparation, the team used the BD Rhapsody Targeted mRNA and AbSeq Reagent Kit in a microwell format. The libraries included TCR, sample tags, AbSeq, and targeted mRNA drawn from the Human T-Cell Expression Panel together with custom TOX and TOX2 primers. An Illumina NovaSeq was used to sequence the libraries. The original methods were these. The analysis covered about 10,000 cells in total, of which about 7,300 were CD8 T cells and 4494 were CD8 T cells with an identifiable TCR CDR3. The BD Rhapsody Targeted Analysis Pipeline, including V(D)J processing, was run on the Seven Bridges Genomics platform to process the raw data. Quality control, Sample Tag demultiplexing with Lex-BDSMK, clone identification with VDJ Explorer, and Seurat clustering were performed in SeqGeq 1.6.0. Clones comprising <1% of CD8 T cells were considered non-expanded; clones comprising >2.5% of the sample were considered clonal expansions. TCRdb reanalyzed the raw reads on its own, using fastp at Q25 for trimming and MiXCR for clone calling, and kept in-frame beta chains. When rows share a CDR3 protein, they turn into one entry using the most common DNA and genes. TCRdb assigned the V and J calls; the authors' analysis was not used. This sample is represented by 20,000 to 25,000 distinct CDR3 sequences; roughly a third of them were singletons. Clones ranked in the top ten supply 25% to 30% of the sample.

The sequencing here drew on CMV peptide-activated CD4+ and CD8+ T cells sorted from blood, taken at five time points, pooled. The cell subset or site tag for this specimen amounts to: sorted CD8+CD137+ and CD4+CD154+ T cells after roughly 12 h CMV IE-1 peptide stimulation. The sequence came from a female donor who had a heart transplant and CMV viremia. This chain is built from TRBV20-1 and TRBJ2-7, with TRBD1 matching 8 junction bases. The bases are TGCAGTGCTAGGAAAGGACAGGGTCTCTACGAGCAGTACTTC. Its protein reads: CSARKGQGLYEQYF.